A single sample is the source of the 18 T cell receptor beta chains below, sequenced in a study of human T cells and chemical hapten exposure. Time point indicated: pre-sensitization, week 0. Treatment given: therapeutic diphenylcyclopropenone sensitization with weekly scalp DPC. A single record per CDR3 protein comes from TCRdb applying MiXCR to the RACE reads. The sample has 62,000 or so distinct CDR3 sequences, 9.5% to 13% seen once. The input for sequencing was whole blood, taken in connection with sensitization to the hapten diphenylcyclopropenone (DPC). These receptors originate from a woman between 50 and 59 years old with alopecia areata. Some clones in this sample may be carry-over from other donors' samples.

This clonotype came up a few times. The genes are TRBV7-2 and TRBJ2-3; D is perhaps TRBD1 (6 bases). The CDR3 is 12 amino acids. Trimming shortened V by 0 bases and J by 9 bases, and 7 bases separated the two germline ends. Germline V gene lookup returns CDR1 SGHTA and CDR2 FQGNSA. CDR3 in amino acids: CASSLARGTQYF. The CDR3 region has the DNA TGTGCCAGCAGCTTAGCCAGGGGCACGCAGTATTTT. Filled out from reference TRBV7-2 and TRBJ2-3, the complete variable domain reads GAGVSQSPSNKVTEKGKDVELRCDPISGHTALYWYRQSLGQGLEFLIYFQGNSAPDKSGLPSDRFSAERTGGSVSTLTIQRTQQEDSAVYLCASSLARGTQYFGPGTRLTVL.

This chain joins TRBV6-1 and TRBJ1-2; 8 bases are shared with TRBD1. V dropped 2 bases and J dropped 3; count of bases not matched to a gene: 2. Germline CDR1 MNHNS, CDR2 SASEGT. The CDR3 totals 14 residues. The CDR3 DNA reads TGTGCCAGCAGTGAAAACAGGGGGGACTATGGCTACACCTTC. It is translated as CASSENRGDYGYTF.

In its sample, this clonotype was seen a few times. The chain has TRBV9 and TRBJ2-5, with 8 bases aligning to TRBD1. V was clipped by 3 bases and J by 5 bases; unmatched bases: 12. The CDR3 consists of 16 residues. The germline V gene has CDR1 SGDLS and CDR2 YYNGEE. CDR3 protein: CASSAGQGIVWETQYF. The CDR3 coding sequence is TGTGCCAGCAGCGCTGGACAGGGTATCGTATGGGAGACCCAGTACTTC.

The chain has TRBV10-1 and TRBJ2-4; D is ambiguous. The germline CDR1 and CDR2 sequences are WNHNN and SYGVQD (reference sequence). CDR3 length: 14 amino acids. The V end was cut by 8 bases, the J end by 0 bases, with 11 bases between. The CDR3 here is CASHWTLAKNIQYF. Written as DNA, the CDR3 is TGCGCCAGCCATTGGACCCTAGCCAAAAACATTCAGTACTTC.

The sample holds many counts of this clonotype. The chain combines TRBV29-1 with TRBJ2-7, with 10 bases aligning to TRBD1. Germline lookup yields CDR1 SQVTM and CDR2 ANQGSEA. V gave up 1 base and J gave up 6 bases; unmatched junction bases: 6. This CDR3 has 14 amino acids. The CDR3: CSVEGTGGILEQYF. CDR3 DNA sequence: TGCAGCGTTGAAGGGACAGGGGGGATACTCGAGCAGTACTTC.

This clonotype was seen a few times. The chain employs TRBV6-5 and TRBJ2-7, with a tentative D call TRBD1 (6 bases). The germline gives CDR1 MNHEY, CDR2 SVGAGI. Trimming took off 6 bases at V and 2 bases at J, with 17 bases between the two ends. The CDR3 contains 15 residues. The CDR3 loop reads CASRPRQGLTYEQYF. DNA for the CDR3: TGTGCCAGCAGACCCCGGCAGGGGTTGACCTACGAGCAGTACTTC.

The CDR3 DNA reads as TGTGCCAGCAGCCAAGATACGGCCCGCTCCTACGAGCAGTACTTC. Translation: CASSQDTARSYEQYF. V and J are TRBV14 and TRBJ2-7, with D hard to call. Germline values: CDR1 SGHDN, CDR2 FVKESK. The V end was cut by 0 bases, the J end by 0 bases, with 9 bases between. The CDR3 runs 15 residues. The full variable domain, rest sourced from reference TRBV14 and TRBJ2-7, is EAGVTQFPSHSVIEKGQTVTLRCDPISGHDNLYWYRRVMGKEIKFLLHFVKESKQDESGMPNNRFLAERTGGTYSTLKVQPAELEDSGVYFCASSQDTARSYEQYFGPGTRLTVT.

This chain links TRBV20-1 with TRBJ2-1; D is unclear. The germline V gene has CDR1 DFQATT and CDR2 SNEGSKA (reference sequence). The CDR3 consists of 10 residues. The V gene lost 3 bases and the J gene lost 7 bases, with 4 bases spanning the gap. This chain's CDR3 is CSASRNEQFF. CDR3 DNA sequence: TGCAGTGCTAGTCGTAATGAGCAGTTCTTC.

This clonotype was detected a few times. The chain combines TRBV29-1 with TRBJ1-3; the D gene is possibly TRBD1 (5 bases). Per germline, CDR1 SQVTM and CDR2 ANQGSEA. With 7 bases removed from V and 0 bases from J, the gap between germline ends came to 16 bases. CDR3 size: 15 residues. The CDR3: CSARRGALSGNTIYF. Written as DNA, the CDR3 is TGCAGCGCGCGTAGAGGGGCTCTCTCTGGAAACACCATATATTTT.

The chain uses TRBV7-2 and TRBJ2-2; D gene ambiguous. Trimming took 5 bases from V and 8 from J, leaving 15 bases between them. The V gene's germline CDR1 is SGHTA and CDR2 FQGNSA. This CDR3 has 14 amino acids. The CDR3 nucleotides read TGTGCCAGCAGCGCGTACCTCGTAAGAGGGGAGCTGTTTTTT. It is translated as CASSAYLVRGELFF.

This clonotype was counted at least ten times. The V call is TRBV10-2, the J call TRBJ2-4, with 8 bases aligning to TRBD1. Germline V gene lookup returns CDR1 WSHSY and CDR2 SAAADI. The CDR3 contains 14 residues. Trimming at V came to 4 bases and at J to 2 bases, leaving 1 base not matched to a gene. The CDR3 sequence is CASSGTGSKNIQYF. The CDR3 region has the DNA TGCGCCAGCAGTGGGACAGGGTCCAAAAACATTCAGTACTTC.

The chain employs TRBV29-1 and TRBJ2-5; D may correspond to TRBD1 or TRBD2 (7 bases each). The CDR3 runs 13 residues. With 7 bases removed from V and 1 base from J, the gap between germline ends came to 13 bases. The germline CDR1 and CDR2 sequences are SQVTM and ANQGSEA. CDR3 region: CSGGGQPQETQYF. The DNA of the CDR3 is TGCAGCGGGGGGGGACAGCCCCAAGAGACCCAGTACTTC.

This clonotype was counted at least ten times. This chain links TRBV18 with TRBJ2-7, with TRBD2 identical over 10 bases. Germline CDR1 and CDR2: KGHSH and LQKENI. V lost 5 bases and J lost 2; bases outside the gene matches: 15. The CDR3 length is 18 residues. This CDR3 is CASSMDRPRGTSAYEQYF. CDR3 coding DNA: TGTGCCAGCTCAATGGACAGGCCTAGGGGGACTAGCGCCTACGAGCAGTACTTC.

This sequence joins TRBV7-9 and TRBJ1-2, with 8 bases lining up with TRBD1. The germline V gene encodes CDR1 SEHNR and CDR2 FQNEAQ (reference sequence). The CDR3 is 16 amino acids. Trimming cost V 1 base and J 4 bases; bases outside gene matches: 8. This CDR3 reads CASSLGTGGTIYGYTF. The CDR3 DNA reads TGTGCCAGCAGCTTAGGAACAGGGGGAACCATCTATGGCTACACCTTC.

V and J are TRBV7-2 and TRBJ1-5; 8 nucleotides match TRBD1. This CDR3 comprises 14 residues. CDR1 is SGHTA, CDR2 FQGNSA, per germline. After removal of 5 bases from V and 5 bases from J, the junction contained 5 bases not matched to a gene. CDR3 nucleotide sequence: TGTGCCAGCAGCACATGGACAGGGTATCAGCCCCAGCATTTT. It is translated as CASSTWTGYQPQHF.

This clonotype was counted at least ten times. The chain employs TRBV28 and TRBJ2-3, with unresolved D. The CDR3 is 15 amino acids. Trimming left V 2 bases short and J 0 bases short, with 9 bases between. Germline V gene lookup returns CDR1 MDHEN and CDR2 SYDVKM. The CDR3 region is CASSLDASSTDTQYF. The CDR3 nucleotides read TGTGCCAGCAGTTTAGACGCTTCTAGCACAGATACGCAGTATTTT.

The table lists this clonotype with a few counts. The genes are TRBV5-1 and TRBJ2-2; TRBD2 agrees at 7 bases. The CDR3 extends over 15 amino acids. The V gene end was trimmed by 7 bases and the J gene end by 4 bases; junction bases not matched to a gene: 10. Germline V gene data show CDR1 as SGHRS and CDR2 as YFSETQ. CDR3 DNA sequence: TGCGCCAGCCTTCTTACAGCGGGGAGCACCGGGGAGCTGTTTTTT. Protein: CASLLTAGSTGELFF.

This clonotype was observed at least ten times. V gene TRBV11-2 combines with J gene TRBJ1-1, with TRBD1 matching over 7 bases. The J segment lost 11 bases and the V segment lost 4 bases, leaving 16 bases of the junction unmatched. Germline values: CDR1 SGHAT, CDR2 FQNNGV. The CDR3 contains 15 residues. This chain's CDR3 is CASSSLREGANRAFF. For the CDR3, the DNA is TGTGCCAGCAGCTCCCTCCGGGAGGGGGCGAATAGGGCTTTCTTT.